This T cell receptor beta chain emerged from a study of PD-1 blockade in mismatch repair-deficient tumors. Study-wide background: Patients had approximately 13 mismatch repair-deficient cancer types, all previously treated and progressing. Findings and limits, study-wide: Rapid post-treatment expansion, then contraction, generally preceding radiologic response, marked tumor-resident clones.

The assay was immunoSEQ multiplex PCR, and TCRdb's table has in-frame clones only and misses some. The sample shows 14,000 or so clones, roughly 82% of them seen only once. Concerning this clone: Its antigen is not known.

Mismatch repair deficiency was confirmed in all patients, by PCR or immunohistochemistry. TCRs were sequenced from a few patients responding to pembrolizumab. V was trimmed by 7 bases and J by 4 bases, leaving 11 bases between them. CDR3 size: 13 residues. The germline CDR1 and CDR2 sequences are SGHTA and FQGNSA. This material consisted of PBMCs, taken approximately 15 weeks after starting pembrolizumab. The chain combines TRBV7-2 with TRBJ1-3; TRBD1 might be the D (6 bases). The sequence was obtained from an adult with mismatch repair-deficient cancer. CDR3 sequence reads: CASTTGQGNTIYF. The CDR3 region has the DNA TGTGCCAGCACCACAGGGCAAGGAAACACCATATATTTT.